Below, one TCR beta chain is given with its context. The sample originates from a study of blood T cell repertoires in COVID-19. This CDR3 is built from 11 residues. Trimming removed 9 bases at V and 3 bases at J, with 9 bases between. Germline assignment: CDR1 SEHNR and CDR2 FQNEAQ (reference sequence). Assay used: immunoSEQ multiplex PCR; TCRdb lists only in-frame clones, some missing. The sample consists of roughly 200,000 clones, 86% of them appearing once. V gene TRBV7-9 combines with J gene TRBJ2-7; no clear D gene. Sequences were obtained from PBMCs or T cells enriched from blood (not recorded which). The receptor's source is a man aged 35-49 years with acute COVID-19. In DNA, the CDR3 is TGTGCCAGTTCCCAGTACTACGAGCAGTACTTC. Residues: CASSQYYEQYF.